Below are 16 T cell receptor beta chains sequenced from a single sample in a study of T cells in Graves' hyperthyroidism and ophthalmopathy (dated by TCRdb to the late 2010s). The library was obtained by multiplex PCR. TCRdb records Illumina HiSeq 2000 as the sequencer. The TCR beta CDR3 regions were amplified from RNA transcripts. The TCR CDR3 was subjected to a first round of RT-PCR using the HTBI primer set and the Qiagen OneStep RT-PCR kit. TCRdb reprocessing: public reads trimmed at Q25 with fastp, clones called with MiXCR, in-frame beta chains kept. Every distinct CDR3 protein forms one entry, paired with its most common genes and DNA. A total of around 350,000 distinct CDR3 sequences appear in this sample, 13% to 15% of them only once. The ten largest clones represent roughly 19% of the sample. Sample: blood. These receptors all stem from a woman aged 60 to 75 with Graves' ophthalmopathy.

The chain employs TRBV7-9 and TRBJ1-3, with 7 bases fitting TRBD1. The CDR3 totals 18 residues. Looked up from germline, CDR1 is SEHNR and CDR2 is FQNEAQ (reference sequence). The trim removed 2 bases at V and 2 bases at J, leaving 12 bases unmatched. CDR3 nucleotide sequence: TGTGCCAGCAGCTTACAATTATTTAAGGGGGCGCCTGGAAACACCATATATTTT. This translates into CASSLQLFKGAPGNTIYF. The variable domain in full, with the rest retrieved from reference TRBV7-9 and TRBJ1-3, is DTGVSQNPRHKITKRGQNVTFRCDPISEHNRLYWYRQTLGQGPEFLTYFQNEAQLEKSRLLSDRFSAERPKGSFSTLEIQRTEQGDSAMYLCASSLQLFKGAPGNTIYFGEGSWLTVV.

This clonotype was counted ten times or more. The V gene is TRBV20-1, the J gene TRBJ1-2; no reliable D call. The V end was cut by 0 bases, the J end by 7 bases, with 6 bases between. Looked up from germline, CDR1 is DFQATT and CDR2 is SNEGSKA (reference sequence). The CDR3 is 11 amino acids. For the CDR3, the DNA is TGCAGTGCTAGAGAGAAGCTTGGCTACACCTTC. This codes for CSAREKLGYTF.

The chain recombines TRBV20-1 with TRBJ2-1; possibly TRBD1 for D (6 bases). CDR1 and CDR2 from the germline V gene are DFQATT and SNEGSKA (reference sequence). The CDR3 has 12 residues. Deletions cut 6 bases from V and 9 bases from J, with 15 bases between. The CDR3 is CSAQTGSGEQFF. CDR3 in DNA: TGCAGTGCACAAACAGGGTCGGGTGAGCAGTTCTTC.

About this clonotype itself: The junction departs from the called germline gene at one end, perhaps through a read error. The V gene is TRBV28, the J gene TRBJ1-2; no definite D call. This CDR3 is 10 amino acids long. In germline, CDR1 is MDHEN, CDR2 SYDVKM. The CDR3 coding sequence is TGTGCCAGCAGTTCCGAGAGGCTACACTTC. The encoded protein is CASSSERLHF.

This clonotype was counted many times. The chain carries TRBV5-1 and TRBJ2-7, with 8 bases that match TRBD2. The CDR3 is 18 amino acids. The V segment lost 2 bases and the J segment 1 base; nucleotides outside the gene matches: 14. CDR1 and CDR2 (germline): SGHRS, YFSETQ. The CDR3 DNA sequence: TGCGCCAGCAGCTTTAGTGCCTCCGGGAGGGGGACATCCTACGAGCAGTACTTC. Translating it yields CASSFSASGRGTSYEQYF.

This clonotype was recorded at least ten times. This chain uses TRBV2 with TRBJ1-2, with a possible D match to TRBD1 (5 bases). The V end lost 8 bases, the J end lost 1 base, and 20 bases lay between the germline ends. CDR3 length: 16 residues. The germline CDR1 and CDR2 sequences are SNHLY and FYNNEI. The CDR3 sequence is CASLAGMGGLNYGYTF. The CDR3 nucleotides are TGTGCCAGCCTGGCGGGGATGGGGGGACTTAACTATGGCTACACCTTC. Together with reference TRBV2 and TRBJ1-2, the CDR3 gives the full variable domain: EPEVTQTPSHQVTQMGQEVILRCVPISNHLYFYWYRQILGQKVEFLVSFYNNEISEKSEIFDDQFSVERPDGSNFTLKIRSTKLEDSAMYFCASLAGMGGLNYGYTFGSGTRLTVV.

This clonotype has at least ten counts. The chain is built from TRBV28 and TRBJ2-7; 7 nucleotides align to TRBD1. The germline V gene has CDR1 MDHEN and CDR2 SYDVKM. V lost 5 bases and J lost 0; bases outside the gene matches: 10. This CDR3 is 16 amino acids long. CDR3 in DNA: TGTGCCAGCAGTCTCCAGGGGGTCTTAGCCTCCTACGAGCAGTACTTC. Translation: CASSLQGVLASYEQYF.

The chain uses TRBV11-2 and TRBJ1-2, with 10 nucleotides matching TRBD1. The V segment lost 5 bases and the J segment 7 bases; nucleotides outside the gene matches: 7. The germline CDR1 and CDR2 sequences are SGHAT and FQNNGV. CDR3 length: 14 residues. The CDR3 coding sequence is TGTGCCAGCAGCCGAGGACAGGGGGTGGCTGGCTACACCTTC. It encodes CASSRGQGVAGYTF.

This clonotype was counted many times. The chain carries TRBV7-9 and TRBJ2-7, with 10 bases fitting TRBD2. With V trimmed by 5 bases and J by 3 bases, 10 bases remained unmatched. Germline V lookup: CDR1 SEHNR, CDR2 FQNEAQ (reference sequence). The CDR3 is 16 residues long. Written as DNA, the CDR3 is TGTGCCAGCAGCAAGGACTGGCTAGCGGGAGACTACGAGCAGTACTTC. This encodes CASSKDWLAGDYEQYF.

This clonotype was counted many times. The chain couples TRBV2 to TRBJ1-5; TRBD1 is a possible D gene (5 bases). V gave up 4 bases and J gave up 4 bases, with 11 bases separating them. The germline V gene has CDR1 SNHLY and CDR2 FYNNEI. This CDR3 has 14 residues. CDR3 sequence: CASSGQSTNQPQHF. The CDR3 DNA sequence: TGTGCCAGCAGTGGACAGAGTACTAATCAGCCCCAGCATTTT.

The rearrangement links TRBV6-6 to TRBJ2-1; TRBD2 matches 8 bases. The CDR3 sequence is 13 residues long. Trimming removed 2 bases from V and 12 bases from J; junction bases left unmatched: 6. CDR1 is MNHNY, CDR2 SVGAGI, per germline (reference sequence). CDR3 coding DNA: TGTGCCAGCAGTTACGGGTTAGCGGGGACGCAGTTCTTC. It encodes CASSYGLAGTQFF.

This clonotype has at least ten counts. The chain joins TRBV20-1 to TRBJ1-4; possibly TRBD1 for D (6 bases). This CDR3 contains 13 residues. The V end lost 6 bases, the J end lost 3 bases, and 11 bases lay between the germline ends. The germline CDR1 and CDR2 sequences are DFQATT and SNEGSKA (reference sequence). CDR3 in DNA: TGCAGTGCATGGGGGCGAGCTAATGAAAAACTGTTTTTT. Translated: CSAWGRANEKLFF.

Of note for this clonotype: A read error may be the cause here, since a much bigger clone is one base away. CDR3 DNA: TGTGCCAGCAGCTTAGAACAGATCCCAGATACGCAGTGTTTT. It yields the protein CASSLEQIPDTQCF. The chain links TRBV7-9 to TRBJ2-3; D is unresolved. Germline CDR1 and CDR2: SEHNR and FQNEAQ (reference sequence). The length of the CDR3 is 14 residues.

Many counts were recorded for this clonotype. The J gene is TRBJ2-7, the V gene TRBV4-1, with TRBD2 matching over 7 bases. V shed 1 base, J shed 6 bases, and the junction held 12 bases outside the gene matches. The CDR3 covers 16 residues. Germline-derived CDR1 and CDR2 are MGHRA and YSYEKL. In DNA, the CDR3 is TGCGCCAGCAGCCAAGGGCCAAGAGGGAGGGCCTTCGAGCAGTACTTC. Protein sequence: CASSQGPRGRAFEQYF.

At least ten counts were recorded for this clonotype. V and J are TRBV20-1 and TRBJ1-5, with D tentatively TRBD1 (5 bases). V was shortened by 1 base and J by 1 base, with 5 bases between the two germline ends. This CDR3 region has 13 residues. Germline CDR1 and CDR2: DFQATT and SNEGSKA (reference sequence). CDR3 in DNA: TGCAGTGCTAGAGGGGGGAGCAATCAGCCCCAGCATTTT. It encodes CSARGGSNQPQHF.

This clonotype was observed a handful of times. The V gene is TRBV6-2 or TRBV6-3, the J gene TRBJ2-1, with TRBD1 matching over 10 bases. The CDR3 totals 14 residues. After removal of 7 bases from V and 4 bases from J, the junction contained 4 bases not matched to a gene. The V gene's germline CDR1 is MNHEY and CDR2 SVGEGT. The CDR3, as DNA: TGTGCCAGCACGAGGACAGGGGGATACAATGAGCAGTTCTTC. It codes for CASTRTGGYNEQFF.